The T cell receptor beta chain under discussion was sequenced for a study of blood T cells in healthy people across ages (dated by TCRdb to the mid-2010s). At the level of the whole study: Template switching captured roughly one uniquely barcoded TCR beta cDNA molecule per two T cells in model experiments. The study measured age-related changes in TCR beta repertoire diversity using deep sequencing normalized with unique cDNA molecular identifiers. The donors were split into four age groups: young (average approximately 16 years), middle-aged (around 40), aged (about 62) and long-lived (about 74). To avoid experimental bias, donors of different ages were randomly spread across the sequencing lanes. For two donors (one aged 18 to 29 and one aged 80 or older), the study analyzed two additional independent replicas of 1 million unique cDNA reads from the same blood draw.

For this clonotype: This clone's antigen is unknown. A much larger clone lies a single base off, so this may be a read error.

Donors were around 37 systemically healthy Caucasian individuals from Russia aged about 6 to 100 years. Each donor gave approximately 9.3 milliliters of peripheral blood, collected into EDTA-treated Vacutainer tubes. PBMCs were isolated by Ficoll-Paque density-gradient centrifugation, with at least 7 million obtained per sample. Trizol reagent was used to extract total RNA from the PBMCs, yielding at least 6 micrograms per sample. For every donor, an aliquot of PBMCs went through flow cytometry to measure the percentages of naive CD45RAhigh/CD27high T cells. Library construction relied on 5' RACE. The sequencer was an Illumina HiSeq 2500. A second PCR of roughly 6 to 11 cycles was run with a J-beta primer mix and a sample-barcoded 5' primer. A template-switch 5' adaptor carrying 12 random nucleotides introduced a unique molecular identifier onto each TCR beta cDNA molecule. Each sample yielded at least 3 million CDR3-containing paired-end reads. The Mint cDNA synthesis kit, primed by a TRBC-specific oligonucleotide, was used to synthesize first-strand cDNA from all RNA. All cDNA was treated with uracil-DNA glycosylase and then went through a first 18-cycle PCR with the universal primers M1SS and BC2_uni_R. The authors' analysis ran thus. Normalization of each sample was performed by random selection of 1 million high-quality reads, each carrying a distinct molecular identifier. Instead of being binned into consensus sequences, reads that shared molecular identifiers were thrown out. MiTCR, run with a Q25 quality threshold and the strictest error-elimination algorithm, handled CDR3 identification, clonotype clustering and error correction. Lower-bound total TCR beta diversity was estimated with a nonparametric unseen species model using Euler transformation. The public reads were quality trimmed at Q25 with fastp and then assembled into clones with MiXCR by TCRdb, keeping productive beta chains. When rows share a CDR3 protein, they turn into one entry using the most common DNA and genes. It is TCRdb's table, rather than the study itself, that gives the V and J calls and clone size. The sample includes 1.5 million to 1.8 million distinct CDR3 sequences, with approximately 43% observed a single time. The biggest ten clones account for about 3.8% of the sample.

Overall results and qualifications from the work: Because the CMV infection status of the donors was unknown, age-related changes in expanded clonotypes may potentially have been confounded. Compared with the aged group, the long-lived group had more naive CD4+ T cells, fewer expanded clones and increased TCR diversity, suggesting age selection. Bulk unsorted PBMC profiling prevented conclusive comparison of naive and antigen-experienced compartments. A strong correlation was found between observed TCR beta diversity and the percentage of naive T cells measured by flow cytometry. Observed TCR beta diversity per million T cells fell roughly linearly with age, and a significant reduction was already apparent by age roughly 40. Estimates of total diversity based on one million sequenced T cells were regarded as lower bounds and as underestimates.

V drops 6 bases and J drops 10 bases, leaving 10 bases in between. Taken from the germline V gene, the CDR1 and CDR2 loops are SNHLY and FYNNEI. The CDR3 numbers 11 residues from cysteine through phenylalanine. Kept here is only the CDR3 DNA, which spans 33 bases and is read in frame from base 1. The sequence came from a woman aged 18 to 35 in good health. The V gene is TRBV2 and the J gene is TRBJ2-1; TRBD1 is perhaps the D gene, given 6 matching bases. Sequences were obtained from blood. The DNA is TGTGCCAGCAGACAGGGTTACGAGCAGTTCTTC. The encoded protein is CASRQGYEQFF.